Below, one T cell receptor (beta chain) is given with its context. Its specificity is unknown. The data stem from a study of cytotoxic CD8 clonotypes in ibrutinib-treated CLL. Study-level results: Clonality rose at ibrutinib response, held steady in sustained remission, and fell toward baseline at progression.

The data were produced by immunoSEQ multiplex PCR, yet TCRdb's version contains in-frame clones alone and is incomplete. The table shows some 150,000 clones, with roughly 80% occurring only once. Frozen PBMC stocks contributed around 1.8 micrograms of genomic DNA to the TCR beta libraries. The sequence derives from a human donor with chronic lymphocytic leukemia. The specimen was PBMCs, collected after 12 months of ibrutinib treatment.

The CDR3 nucleotides read TGTGCCAGCAGCTTGGGGGGGCCAGGGAGGAACTATGGCTACACCTTC. This gives the protein CASSLGGPGRNYGYTF. The chain carries TRBV5-6 and TRBJ1-2, with D tentatively TRBD1 (6 bases). The CDR3 extends over 16 amino acids. Germline CDR1 reads SGHDT; CDR2 reads YYEEEE. V lost 0 bases to trimming and J lost 2 bases, with 14 bases between them.